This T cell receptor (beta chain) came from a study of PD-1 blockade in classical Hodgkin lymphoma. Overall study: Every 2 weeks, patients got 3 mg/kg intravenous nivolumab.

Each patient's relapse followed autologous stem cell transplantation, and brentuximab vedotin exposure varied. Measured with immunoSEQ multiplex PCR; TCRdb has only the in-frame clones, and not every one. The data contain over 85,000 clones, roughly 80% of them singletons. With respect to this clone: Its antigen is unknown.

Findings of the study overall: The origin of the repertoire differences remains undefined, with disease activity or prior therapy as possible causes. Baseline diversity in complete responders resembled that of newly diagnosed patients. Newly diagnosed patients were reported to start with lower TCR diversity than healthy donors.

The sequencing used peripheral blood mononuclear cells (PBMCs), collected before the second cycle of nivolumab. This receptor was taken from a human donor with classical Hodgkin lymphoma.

In DNA, the CDR3 is TGTGCCAGCTCCCCGGAGGGGCAGGGCCCCTACGAGCAGTACTTC. Amino acids: CASSPEGQGPYEQYF. V usage is TRBV18 and J usage is TRBJ2-7; a weak D match, TRBD2 (6 bases). This CDR3 region has 15 residues. Germline-derived CDR1 and CDR2 are KGHSH and LQKENI. The V end was cut by 6 bases, the J end by 2 bases, with 17 bases between.